These T cell receptor beta chains were read from a single sample in a study of OX40 agonist ivuxolimab in advanced cancers. Produced via immunoSEQ multiplex PCR; TCRdb's table is partial and in-frame only. This sample has about 68,000 clones; approximately 87% occur once, and the top ten carry about 0.68%. The source material was CD4+ or CD8+ T cells sorted from blood, sampled in a trial of the OX40 agonist ivuxolimab. All receptors derive from an adult with an advanced solid tumor such as melanoma, head and neck, liver or kidney cancer. The CDR3 runs from the conserved cysteine through the conserved F or W. D genes are given only for firm matches. Clone size is not always given. Where it is, it says once, few, many or a class for expanded clones.

TRBV9	-	-	TRBJ2-7	CASSVEAQGQYEQYF	TGTGCCAGCAGCGTAGAGGCCCAGGGGCAATACGAGCAGTACTTC
TRBV29-1	TRBD1	-	TRBJ1-2	CSAIRDRGDYGYTF	TGCAGCGCTATTAGGGACAGGGGCGACTATGGCTACACCTTC
TRBV5-1	-	medium-sized	TRBJ1-1	CASSLLTASGTEAFF	TGCGCCAGCAGCCTTCTGACGGCCTCTGGAACTGAAGCTTTCTTT
TRBV6-4	TRBD1	-	TRBJ1-1	CASRTGAMNTEAFF	TGTGCCAGCAGGACAGGGGCCATGAACACTGAAGCTTTCTTT
TRBV18	-	-	TRBJ2-7	CASSPQGFGTEQYF	TGTGCCAGCTCACCACAGGGTTTCGGCACCGAGCAGTACTTC
TRBV7-2	-	-	TRBJ1-1	CASSSGRGTEAFF	TGTGCCAGCAGCTCGGGGAGGGGGACTGAAGCTTTCTTT
TRBV4-1	-	-	TRBJ1-3	CASSQDSSGTIYF	TGCGCCAGCAGCCAAGATTCTAGTGGCACCATATATTTT
TRBV10-2	TRBD1	once	TRBJ1-2	CASSDRGRLADGYTF	TGCGCCAGCTCGGACAGGGGGCGACTCGCGGATGGCTACACCTTC
TRBV29-1	-	-	TRBJ1-4	CSGRIATNEKLFF	TGCAGCGGAAGAATTGCAACTAATGAAAAACTGTTTTTT
TRBV7-6	TRBD1	-	TRBJ2-2	CASSRQGGTGELFF	TGTGCCAGCAGCCGACAGGGGGGAACCGGGGAGCTGTTTTTT
TRBV6-6	-	-	TRBJ2-3	CASSFRAQKSSDTQYF	TGTGCCAGCTCCTTTAGGGCCCAGAAGAGCTCAGATACGCAGTATTTT
TRBV19	-	once	TRBJ1-2	CASSILNYGYTF	TGTGCCAGTAGTATTCTTAACTATGGCTACACCTTC
TRBV11-2	-	few	TRBJ1-1	CASSFRGLEAFF	TGTGCCAGCAGCTTCCGGGGACTTGAAGCTTTCTTT
TRBV4-3	-	-	TRBJ2-3	CASSPQGGSPRTDTQYF	TGCGCCAGCAGCCCCCAGGGTGGTAGCCCACGCACAGATACGCAGTATTTT
TRBV7-2	-	-	TRBJ2-5	CASSYSAETQYF	TGTGCCAGCAGCTACTCAGCAGAGACCCAGTACTTC
TRBV6-6	-	few	TRBJ1-4	CASRSAWTGFEKLFF	TGTGCCAGCAGATCGGCTTGGACGGGATTTGAAAAACTGTTTTTT
TRBV7-2	-	once	TRBJ1-1	CASSLVPGANTEAFF	TGTGCCAGCAGCTTAGTTCCGGGGGCGAACACTGAAGCTTTCTTT
TRBV27	TRBD2	few	TRBJ2-1	CASRGVGGREQFF	TGTGCCAGCAGAGGAGTGGGGGGGAGGGAGCAGTTCTTC
TRBV5-1	TRBD2	once	TRBJ2-3	CASSPGTIEGDTQYF	TGCGCCAGCTCGCCCGGGACTATTGAAGGGGATACGCAGTATTTT
TRBV2	-	-	TRBJ2-5	CASKKTLQDRETQYF	TGTGCCAGCAAGAAAACCTTACAAGATCGGGAGACCCAGTACTTC
TRBV19	-	once	TRBJ2-3	CASSARLTDTQYF	TGTGCCAGTAGTGCCAGACTCACAGATACGCAGTATTTT
TRBV6-1	TRBD1	-	TRBJ2-7	CASSQGQGTPYEQYF	TGTGCCAGCAGCCAGGGACAGGGGACACCCTACGAGCAGTACTTC
TRBV6-5	-	-	TRBJ2-5	CASSYSRVYETQYF	TGTGCCAGCAGTTACTCCAGGGTTTACGAGACCCAGTACTTC
TRBV11-2	-	-	TRBJ1-5	CASSFGRTQPQHF	TGTGCCAGCAGCTTCGGCAGAACTCAGCCCCAGCATTTT
TRBV7-2	-	-	TRBJ2-7	CASSSRGYEQYF	TGTGCCAGCAGCTCTCGGGGGTACGAGCAGTACTTC
TRBV2	-	-	TRBJ1-2	CASRIHSSGYTF	TGTGCCAGCAGAATTCATTCGAGTGGCTACACCTTC
TRBV19	-	-	TRBJ1-6	CASTSMEPSSYNSPLHF	TGTGCCAGTACCTCAATGGAACCGAGCTCCTATAATTCACCCCTCCACTTT
TRBV6-1	-	-	TRBJ1-1	CASRARSTTEAFF	TGTGCCAGCAGGGCACGGAGCACGACTGAAGCTTTCTTT
TRBV25-1	-	-	TRBJ2-5	CASSEPTGRETQYF	TGTGCCAGCAGTGAACCCACAGGGAGAGAGACCCAGTACTTC
TRBV5-1	-	-	TRBJ1-2	CASSPDSQNYGYTF	TGCGCCAGCAGCCCGGACAGCCAAAACTATGGCTACACCTTC
TRBV25-1	-	-	TRBJ1-2	CASSDLDSAGYTF	TGTGCCAGCAGTGACCTCGACTCGGCCGGCTACACCTTC
TRBV4-3	-	-	TRBJ2-2	CASREQGVHTGELFF	TGCGCCAGCAGAGAACAGGGTGTTCACACCGGGGAGCTGTTTTTT
TRBV6-6	-	few	TRBJ1-1	CASSPLTEAFF	TGTGCCAGCAGTCCCCTCACTGAAGCTTTCTTT
TRBV18	-	-	TRBJ2-5	CASSPPGWAEETQYF	TGTGCCAGCTCACCACCGGGTTGGGCCGAAGAGACCCAGTACTTC
TRBV25-1	TRBD2	-	TRBJ2-2	CASSAGLAETANTGELFF	TGTGCCAGCAGTGCTGGACTAGCGGAGACTGCGAACACCGGGGAGCTGTTTTTT
TRBV7-2	-	-	TRBJ1-5	CASSLGRGPNSNQPQHF	TGTGCCAGCAGCTTAGGAAGAGGACCTAATAGCAATCAGCCCCAGCATTTT
TRBV5-1	-	-	TRBJ2-5	CASSLPEQGGETQYF	TGCGCCAGCAGCTTGCCGGAACAGGGAGGGGAGACCCAGTACTTC
TRBV19	-	-	TRBJ1-2	CASSRDNNYGYTF	TGTGCCAGTAGTAGGGACAATAACTATGGCTACACCTTC
TRBV27	-	-	TRBJ1-6	CARIHSPLHF	TGTGCCAGAATACACTCACCCCTCCACTTT
TRBV2	-	few	TRBJ1-4	CASRRQEGNEKLFF	TGTGCCAGCAGGAGACAGGAGGGGAATGAAAAACTGTTTTTT
TRBV6-5	TRBD2	-	TRBJ2-7	CASSPQRGAYEQYF	TGTGCCAGCAGTCCCCAGCGGGGGGCCTACGAGCAGTACTTC